This T cell receptor beta chain emerged from a study of tumor-infiltrating lymphocytes in primary liver carcinoma. Concerning this clonotype itself: A read error is possible here, since a much larger clone lies one base away.

RNA was extracted from whole blood without cell sorting, alongside germline DNA. TCR beta cDNA came from around 500 ng total RNA, primed with a constant-region primer. Slightly modified ARM-PCR with three nested multiplex PCR rounds yielded TCR beta libraries. The two initial PCR rounds, ten to eleven cycles each, used TRBV1-TRBV30 forward and C-beta reverse primers. TCRdb reprocessed the multiplex PCR reads with MiXCR, giving one entry per CDR3 protein. The table has about 310,000 distinct CDR3 sequences, around three fifths seen once. After removal of 4 bases from V and 6 bases from J, the junction contained 13 bases not matched to a gene. From germline, CDR1 is SQVTM and CDR2 ANQGSEA. The CDR3 length is 15 residues.

The sample consisted of peripheral blood. This TCR was sampled from a woman aged 25 to 39 with primary liver carcinoma and hepatitis B virus infection. The genes are TRBV29-1 and TRBJ2-7; 9 bases fit TRBD1. CDR3 sequence reads: CSVGTPGTGWSEQYF. The CDR3 DNA sequence: TGCAGCGTTGGGACCCCCGGGACAGGGTGGTCCGAGCAGTACTTC.